The T cell receptor beta chain described here comes from a study of T cells in localized non-small cell lung cancer. Germline values: CDR1 SGHAT, CDR2 FQNNGV. Trimming took 0 bases from V and 7 from J, leaving 13 bases between them. This CDR3 has 15 residues. Sequencing used immunoSEQ multiplex PCR; TCRdb keeps in-frame clones, though not all of them. The data contain about 59,000 clones, roughly 90% of them singletons. V and J are TRBV11-2 and TRBJ2-1; possibly TRBD1 or TRBD2 for D (6 bases each). The source is a man between 35 and 75 years old with stage I squamous cell lung carcinoma. The material was peripheral blood, obtained before any cancer treatment. CDR3 in amino acids: CASSLEGGTWNEQFF. The CDR3 nucleotides read TGTGCCAGCAGCTTAGAAGGGGGGACGTGGAATGAGCAGTTCTTC.